This TCR beta chain was sequenced in a study of control samples from healthy donors and cancer patients. Assay used: immunoSEQ multiplex PCR; TCRdb lists only in-frame clones, some missing. The data contain around 140,000 clones, about nine tenths of them singletons. Only one count was recorded for this clone. The TCR comes from a man in his forties or fifties in good health. Source material: blood.

CDR3 amino acids: CASSLTSGGNEQFF. The CDR3 DNA reads as TGTGCCAGCAGCCTAACTAGCGGGGGGAATGAGCAGTTCTTC. The chain carries TRBV9 and TRBJ2-1; TRBD2 agrees at 12 bases. Germline CDR1 is SGDLS and CDR2 is YYNGEE. The CDR3 sequence is 14 residues long. J lost 7 bases, V lost 4 bases, and 3 bases had no gene match.